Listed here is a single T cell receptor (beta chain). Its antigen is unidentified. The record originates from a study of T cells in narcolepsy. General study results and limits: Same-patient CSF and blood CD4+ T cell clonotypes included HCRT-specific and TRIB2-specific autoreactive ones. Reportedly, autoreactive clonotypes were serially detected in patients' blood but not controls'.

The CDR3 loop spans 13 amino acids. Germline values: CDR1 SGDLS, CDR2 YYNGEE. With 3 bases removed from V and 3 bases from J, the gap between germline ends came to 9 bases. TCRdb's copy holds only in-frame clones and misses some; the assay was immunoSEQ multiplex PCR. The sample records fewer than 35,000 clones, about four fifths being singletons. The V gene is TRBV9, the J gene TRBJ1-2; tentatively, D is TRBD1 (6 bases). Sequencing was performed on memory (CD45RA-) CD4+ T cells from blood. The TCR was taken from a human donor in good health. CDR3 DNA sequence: TGTGCCAGCAGCGATGGACAGCACTATGGCTACACCTTC. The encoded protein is CASSDGQHYGYTF.